One sample yielded the 27 T cell receptor beta chains listed below, sequenced in a study of blood T cell repertoires in COVID-19. TCRdb's table, derived via immunoSEQ multiplex PCR, lists solely in-frame clones and lacks some. The repertoire holds 150,000 to 200,000 clones, with more than 75% as singletons. Sequencing was carried out using peripheral blood. These receptors were collected from a man aged 55 to 70 with active or convalescent COVID-19.

The chain has TRBV19 and TRBJ1-1, with a possible D match to TRBD1 (5 bases). The germline V gene encodes CDR1 LNHDA and CDR2 SQIVND (reference sequence). The ends were cut back, 8 bases at V and 0 bases at J, with 19 bases in the middle. The CDR3 length is 16 residues. CDR3 sequence: CASSPGHKAMNTEAFF. The CDR3 nucleotides are TGTGCCAGTTCCCCCGGACACAAGGCCATGAACACTGAAGCTTTCTTT.

This chain connects TRBV27 to TRBJ1-2, with 10 bases matching TRBD1. CDR1 MNHEY and CDR2 SMNVEV come from the germline V gene (reference sequence). J lost 2 bases, V lost 6 bases, and 3 bases had no gene match. This CDR3 is built from 14 residues. CDR3 coding DNA: TGTGCCAGCAGGCGGACAGGGGGGAACTATGGCTACACCTTC. It yields the protein CASRRTGGNYGYTF.

The CDR3 sequence: CASSLEGGASYGYTF. CDR3 sequence (DNA): TGTGCCAGCAGCTTAGAAGGCGGAGCTAGCTATGGCTACACCTTC. The V gene is TRBV7-2, the J gene TRBJ1-2; D is unresolved. Germline CDR1 and CDR2: SGHTA and FQGNSA. The V end was cut by 1 base, the J end by 4 bases, with 13 bases between. The CDR3 runs to 15 residues.

V gene TRBV3-1 (or the pseudogene TRBV3-2) combines with J gene TRBJ2-2; D not resolved. Trimming shortened V by 5 bases and J by 6 bases, and 7 bases separated the two germline ends. CDR1 is LGHDT, CDR2 YNNKEL, per germline (reference sequence). There are 12 residues in the CDR3. CDR3 in DNA: TGTGCCAGCAGCGTTCTCCCCGGGGAGCTGTTTTTT. Encoded protein: CASSVLPGELFF.

In nucleotides, the CDR3 is TGTGCCAGCAGCGCTCGTTCAGCGGGAGGCTCCTACGAGCAGTACTTC. Translated, it gives CASSARSAGGSYEQYF. This chain uses TRBV9 with TRBJ2-7, with 9 bases fitting TRBD2. The CDR3 consists of 16 residues. The V and J ends lost 3 bases and 0 bases, in that order; junction bases with no gene match: 7. Germline V gives CDR1 SGDLS, CDR2 YYNGEE.

The rearrangement uses TRBV6-5 and TRBJ1-2; 8 nucleotides line up with TRBD1. CDR1 is MNHEY and CDR2 is SVGAGI in the germline V gene. The J segment lost 11 bases and the V segment lost 0 bases, leaving 11 bases of the junction unmatched. CDR3 size: 15 residues. The CDR3 region has the DNA TGTGCCAGCAGTTACTCGGTTGCAGGGGGCTTTTCATACACCTTC. Protein: CASSYSVAGGFSYTF.

This clone was found once. This chain joins TRBV25-1 and TRBJ2-1; D may be TRBD2 (6 bases). Deletions cut 3 bases from V and 1 base from J, with 10 bases between. The CDR3 covers 15 residues. Germline V lookup: CDR1 MGHDK, CDR2 SYGVNS. The CDR3 coding sequence is TGTGCCAGCAGTGACTTGGCGGGATCCTACAATGAGCAGTTCTTC. This encodes CASSDLAGSYNEQFF. The whole variable domain, remainder taken from reference TRBV25-1 and TRBJ2-1, is EADIYQTPRYLVIGTGKKITLECSQTMGHDKMYWYQQDPGMELHLIHYSYGVNSTEKGDLSSESTVSRIRTEHFPLTLESARPSHTSQYLCASSDLAGSYNEQFFGPGTRLTVL.

The rearrangement links TRBV10-1 to TRBJ1-1; 7 nucleotides match TRBD1. Germline loops: CDR1 WNHNN, CDR2 SYGVQD (reference sequence). This CDR3 spans 15 amino acids. The V and J ends lost 4 bases and 0 bases, in that order; junction bases with no gene match: 5. CDR3 region: CASSGNRGMNTEAFF. Here the CDR3 DNA reads TGCGCCAGCAGTGGTAACAGGGGCATGAACACTGAAGCTTTCTTT.

Points on this clone: In the same sample, other DNA sequences code for this CDR3. The V gene is TRBV19, the J gene TRBJ1-1; the D gene is possibly TRBD1 (5 bases). This CDR3 has 15 amino acids. Trimming cost V 2 bases and J 2 bases, with 12 bases left between them. Germline V CDR1 and CDR2: LNHDA, SQIVND (reference sequence). The CDR3 spells CASSIPGGRNTEAFF. The CDR3 DNA reads TGTGCCAGTAGTATACCCGGGGGTCGAAACACTGAAGCTTTCTTT.

The DNA of the CDR3 is TGTGCCAGCAGCCTAGGACAGGGGCCGGCTGAGCAGTTCTTC. Encoded protein: CASSLGQGPAEQFF. V usage is TRBV3-1 (or the pseudogene TRBV3-2) and J usage is TRBJ2-1, with 9 bases lining up with TRBD1. The CDR3 totals 14 residues. Looked up from germline, CDR1 is LGHDT and CDR2 is YNNKEL (reference sequence). V dropped 4 bases and J dropped 9; count of bases not matched to a gene: 7.

The chain is built from TRBV6-5 and TRBJ2-5, with a weak D call TRBD1 (6 bases). The V end lost 6 bases, the J end lost 2 bases, and 13 bases lay between the germline ends. This CDR3 has 14 residues. Germline CDR1 reads MNHEY; CDR2 reads SVGAGI. The CDR3 protein is CASRDWQGQETQYF. CDR3 in DNA: TGTGCCAGCAGGGACTGGCAGGGGCAAGAGACCCAGTACTTC.

This chain connects TRBV19 to TRBJ2-3; 13 nucleotides align to TRBD2. The length of the CDR3 is 18 residues. Germline V lookup: CDR1 LNHDA, CDR2 SQIVND (reference sequence). J lost 4 bases, V lost 6 bases, and 13 bases had no gene match. The DNA for the CDR3 is TGTGCCAGTAGCCTAACTAGCGGGGGGGCTATAGGCCCAGATACGCAGTATTTT. Amino acids: CASSLTSGGAIGPDTQYF.

The chain joins TRBV28 to TRBJ1-6; 9 bases align to TRBD1. CDR1 MDHEN and CDR2 SYDVKM come from the germline V gene. V shed 5 bases and J 7 bases; nucleotides not matched to a gene: 3. This CDR3 has 14 residues. The CDR3, as DNA: TGTGCCAGCAGTGACGGACAGGGGAATTCACCCCTCCACTTT. As protein: CASSDGQGNSPLHF.

The rearrangement uses TRBV18 and TRBJ1-1, with TRBD1 as a possible D gene (6 bases). The V end lost 5 bases, the J end lost 4 bases, and 20 bases lay between the germline ends. From germline, CDR1 is KGHSH and CDR2 LQKENI. The CDR3 extends over 16 amino acids. In DNA form, the CDR3 reads TGTGCCAGCTCAGTAACCAGGGGACCGGACGGCACTGAAGCTTTCTTT. It specifies CASSVTRGPDGTEAFF. Combining the CDR3 with reference TRBV18 and TRBJ1-1 gives the whole variable domain NAGVMQNPRHLVRRRGQEARLRCSPMKGHSHVYWYRQLPEEGLKFMVYLQKENIIDESGMPKERFSAEFPKEGPSILRIQQVVRGDSAAYFCASSVTRGPDGTEAFFGQGTRLTVV.

The rearrangement joins TRBV27 to TRBJ1-1, with D possibly matching TRBD1 (5 bases). Trimming took 10 bases from V and 4 from J, leaving 19 bases between them. CDR3 length: 14 residues. Germline CDR1 MNHEY, CDR2 SMNVEV (reference sequence). CDR3 coding DNA: TGTGCCACCTACCGGGCAGGGTTCGGCACTGAAGCTTTCTTT. It yields the protein CATYRAGFGTEAFF.

The chain combines TRBV10-3 with TRBJ1-2; 9 nucleotides match TRBD1. Germline V gives CDR1 ENHRY, CDR2 SYGVKD. J gave up 4 bases and V 7 bases, and 4 bases lay outside the gene matches. This CDR3 spans 13 amino acids. The CDR3 spells CAINGTGPYGYTF. CDR3 bases: TGTGCCATCAATGGGACAGGGCCCTATGGCTACACCTTC.

Comments on this clone: Other DNA sequences of this sample code for an identical CDR3. The chain carries TRBV18 and TRBJ1-5, with 12 nucleotides matching TRBD1. CDR3 length equals 16 residues. CDR1 is KGHSH, CDR2 LQKENI, per germline. V was pared by 6 bases and J by 3 bases, with 6 bases of the junction left unmatched. The CDR3 DNA follows: TGTGCCAGCTCGCCGGGGACAGGGGGCCTCAATCAGCCCCAGCATTTT. It specifies CASSPGTGGLNQPQHF.

The chain carries TRBV3-1 (or the pseudogene TRBV3-2) and TRBJ1-5; TRBD1 agrees at 7 bases. Germline CDR1 is LGHDT and CDR2 is YNNKEL (reference sequence). With V trimmed by 4 bases and J by 4 bases, 7 bases remained unmatched. The length of the CDR3 is 15 residues. CDR3 bases: TGTGCCAGCAGCCCTCGGACAGGAAAAAATCAGCCCCAGCATTTT. Its protein product is CASSPRTGKNQPQHF.

V usage is TRBV11-1 and J usage is TRBJ1-2; tentatively, D is TRBD1 (5 bases). From germline, CDR1 is SGHAT and CDR2 FQDESV (reference sequence). The V end lost 5 bases, the J end lost 5 bases, and 18 bases lay between the germline ends. CDR3 length: 15 residues. CDR3 nucleotide sequence: TGTGCCAGCAGCCCTGGACACATTGGGGTGTATGGCTACACCTTC. It encodes CASSPGHIGVYGYTF. Variable domain in full (rest from reference TRBV11-1 and TRBJ1-2): EAEVAQSPRYKITEKSQAVAFWCDPISGHATLYWYRQILGQGPELLVQFQDESVVDDSQLPKDRFSAERLKGVDSTLKIQPAELGDSAMYLCASSPGHIGVYGYTFGSGTRLTVV.

CDR3 sequence: CAISESDKQETQYF. The CDR3 DNA is TGTGCCATCAGTGAGTCAGACAAGCAAGAGACCCAGTACTTC. V is TRBV10-3 and J is TRBJ2-5, with no clear D. The CDR3 length is 14 residues. Germline V CDR1 and CDR2: ENHRY, SYGVKD. The V and J ends lost 0 bases and 2 bases respectively, with 7 bases between them.

This sequence joins TRBV3-1 (or the pseudogene TRBV3-2) and TRBJ2-1; maybe TRBD2 (6 bases). The CDR3 sequence is 14 residues long. Between the trimmed V and J ends, which lost 0 bases and 6 bases, there was a span of 9 bases. Germline V gives CDR1 LGHDT, CDR2 YNNKEL (reference sequence). CDR3 region: CASSQDVGGNEQFF. The CDR3 DNA is TGTGCCAGCAGCCAAGATGTGGGGGGCAATGAGCAGTTCTTC.

The CDR3 reads CASSRAANEKLFF. CDR3 nucleotides: TGTGCCAGCTCACGGGCAGCAAATGAAAAACTGTTTTTT. The chain employs TRBV18 and TRBJ1-4; no reliable D call. The ends were cut back, 4 bases at V and 5 bases at J, with 8 bases in the middle. Germline CDR1 reads KGHSH; CDR2 reads LQKENI. CDR3 length: 13 residues.

This chain uses TRBV19 with TRBJ2-1; TRBD2 aligns across 15 bases. Trimming at V came to 1 base and at J to 10 bases, leaving 5 bases not matched to a gene. Germline V gene lookup returns CDR1 LNHDA and CDR2 SQIVND (reference sequence). This CDR3 comprises 16 residues. CDR3 sequence (DNA): TGTGCCAGTAGTATAGTTGCGGGACTAGCGGGAGGAGAGCAGTTCTTC. This sequence encodes CASSIVAGLAGGEQFF.

The chain carries TRBV29-1 and TRBJ2-1; 7 bases match TRBD1. CDR3 size: 17 residues. The J segment lost 2 bases and the V segment lost 4 bases, leaving 14 bases of the junction unmatched. From germline, CDR1 is SQVTM and CDR2 ANQGSEA. The CDR3 here is CSVVPQTGDFPYNEQFF. The CDR3, as DNA: TGCAGCGTTGTTCCCCAAACAGGGGATTTCCCCTACAATGAGCAGTTCTTC.

This chain uses TRBV19 with TRBJ2-2, with 10 nucleotides matching TRBD1. The trim removed 5 bases at V and 3 bases at J, leaving 9 bases unmatched. CDR3 size: 17 residues. Germline CDR1 is LNHDA and CDR2 is SQIVND (reference sequence). CDR3 nucleotide sequence: TGTGCCAGTAGTCCGGGACAGGGGATTGGCGACACCGGGGAGCTGTTTTTT. It is translated as CASSPGQGIGDTGELFF.

The J gene is TRBJ1-1, the V gene TRBV30, with 8 positions matching TRBD1. There are 13 residues in the CDR3. V trimming: 2 bases; J trimming: 6 bases; junction bases outside the gene matches: 5. Looked up from germline, CDR1 is GTSNPN and CDR2 is SVGIG (reference sequence). The CDR3 DNA reads TGTGCCTGGAGTAGACAGGGGTTATCTGAAGCTTTCTTT. Its translation: CAWSRQGLSEAFF.

The chain carries TRBV3-1 (or the pseudogene TRBV3-2) and TRBJ1-1; D may be TRBD1 (6 bases). The CDR3 totals 19 residues. The ends were cut back, 0 bases at V and 1 base at J, with 21 bases in the middle. Germline-derived CDR1 and CDR2 are LGHDT and YNNKEL (reference sequence). The CDR3 DNA reads as TGTGCCAGCAGCCAAGAAAGCGTTTCGGGCAGGGGTAAGAACACTGAAGCTTTCTTT. Translating gives CASSQESVSGRGKNTEAFF.